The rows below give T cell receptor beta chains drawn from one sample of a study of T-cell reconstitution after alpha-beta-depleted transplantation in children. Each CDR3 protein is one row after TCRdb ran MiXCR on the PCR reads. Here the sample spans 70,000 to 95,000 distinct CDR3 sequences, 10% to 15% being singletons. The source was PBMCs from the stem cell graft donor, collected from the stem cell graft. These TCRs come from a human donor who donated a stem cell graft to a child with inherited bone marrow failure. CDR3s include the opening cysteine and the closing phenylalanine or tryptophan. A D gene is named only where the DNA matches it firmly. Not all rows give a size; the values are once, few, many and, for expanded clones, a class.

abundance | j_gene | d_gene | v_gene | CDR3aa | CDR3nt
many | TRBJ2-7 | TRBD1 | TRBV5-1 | CASSFGTGTIEQYF | TGCGCCAGCAGCTTCGGGACAGGGACCATAGAGCAGTACTTC
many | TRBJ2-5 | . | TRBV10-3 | CAISGPNQETQYF | TGTGCCATCAGCGGACCGAACCAAGAGACCCAGTACTTC
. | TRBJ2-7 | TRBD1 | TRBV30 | CAWSAGGVGYEQYF | TGTGCCTGGAGTGCAGGGGGCGTTGGGTACGAGCAGTACTTC
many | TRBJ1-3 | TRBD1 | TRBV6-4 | CASSHRNNVRGLGGNTIYF | TGTGCCAGCAGCCACCGGAATAATGTCAGGGGGCTGGGGGGAAACACCATATATTTT
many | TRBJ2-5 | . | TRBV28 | CASSPDAWGTQYF | TGTGCCAGCAGCCCCGACGCCTGGGGGACCCAGTACTTC
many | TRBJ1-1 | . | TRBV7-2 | CAGSGIGRVGRGNTEAFF | TGTGCCGGCAGCGGAATAGGCAGGGTAGGAAGAGGGAACACTGAAGCTTTCTTT
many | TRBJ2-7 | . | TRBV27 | CASSWVGTGDYEQYF | TGTGCCAGCAGTTGGGTAGGGACGGGGGACTACGAGCAGTACTTC
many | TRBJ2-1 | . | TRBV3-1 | CASSQGTYNEQFF | TGTGCCAGCAGCCAGGGAACCTACAATGAGCAGTTCTTC
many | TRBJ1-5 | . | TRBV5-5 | CASSHASNQPQHF | TGTGCCAGCAGCCATGCTAGTAATCAGCCCCAGCATTTT
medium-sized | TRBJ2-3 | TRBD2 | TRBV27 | CASSLSQAGRTDTQYF | TGTGCCAGCAGTTTATCGCAAGCGGGGCGCACAGATACGCAGTATTTT
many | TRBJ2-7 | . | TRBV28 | CASSLSGRSLYEQYF | TGTGCCAGCAGTTTATCGGGACGCAGCCTCTACGAGCAGTACTTC
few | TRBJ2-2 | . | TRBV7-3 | CASSLRQGVGELFF | TGTGCCAGCAGCTTAAGGCAGGGTGTAGGGGAGCTGTTTTTT
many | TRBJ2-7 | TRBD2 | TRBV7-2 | CASSLAASSGTYEQYF | TGTGCCAGCAGCTTAGCCGCTTCTAGCGGAACCTACGAGCAGTACTTC
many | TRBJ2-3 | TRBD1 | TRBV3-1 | CASSTGQGRTDTQYF | TGTGCCAGCAGCACGGGACAGGGGCGCACAGATACGCAGTATTTT
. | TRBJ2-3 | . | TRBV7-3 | CASSLSGSITDTQYF | TGTGCCAGCAGCTTATCCGGGAGCATCACAGATACGCAGTATTTT
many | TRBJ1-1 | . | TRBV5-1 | CASSPGLATEAFF | TGCGCCAGCAGCCCGGGGTTGGCAACTGAAGCTTTCTTT
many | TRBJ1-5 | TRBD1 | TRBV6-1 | CASSEWTGGFVVQPQHF | TGTGCCAGCAGTGAATGGACAGGGGGGTTCGTCGTTCAGCCCCAGCATTTT
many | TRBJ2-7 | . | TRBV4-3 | CASSQAGAHEQYF | TGCGCCAGCAGCCAAGCTGGCGCCCACGAGCAGTACTTC
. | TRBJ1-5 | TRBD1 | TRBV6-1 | CASRTGTGGNQPQHF | TGTGCCAGCAGAACCGGGACAGGGGGCAATCAGCCCCAGCATTTT
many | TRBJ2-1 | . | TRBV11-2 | CASSLGKISEQFF | TGTGCCAGCAGCCTAGGGAAGATCAGTGAGCAGTTCTTC
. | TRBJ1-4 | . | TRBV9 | CASSEAPGAEGKLFF | TGTGCCAGCAGCGAGGCCCCCGGGGCCGAAGGAAAACTGTTTTTT
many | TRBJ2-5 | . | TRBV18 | CASSPRQSQETQYF | TGTGCCAGCTCACCCCGGCAATCTCAAGAGACCCAGTACTTC
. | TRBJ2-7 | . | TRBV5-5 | CASSRWGMDEQYF | TGTGCCAGCAGCCGTTGGGGTATGGACGAGCAGTACTTC
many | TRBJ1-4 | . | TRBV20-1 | CSARRGGPNEKLFF | TGCAGTGCTCGACGAGGGGGACCTAATGAAAAACTGTTTTTT
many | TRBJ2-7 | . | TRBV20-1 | CSAWTATYEQYF | TGCAGTGCCTGGACAGCAACCTACGAGCAGTACTTC
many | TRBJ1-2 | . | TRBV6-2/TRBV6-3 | CASSLTGYGYTF | TGTGCCAGCAGTTTAACAGGGTATGGCTACACCTTC
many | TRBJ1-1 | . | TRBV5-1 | CASSLGRGEVYTEAFF | TGCGCCAGCAGCTTGGGCAGGGGAGAGGTGTACACTGAAGCTTTCTTT
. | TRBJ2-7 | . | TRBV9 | CASSVDRGLSEQYF | TGTGCCAGCAGCGTAGATCGGGGATTGAGCGAGCAGTACTTC
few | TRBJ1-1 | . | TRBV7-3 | CASSGLGKLMNTEAFF | TGTGCCAGCAGCGGGTTGGGCAAGCTCATGAACACTGAAGCTTTCTTT
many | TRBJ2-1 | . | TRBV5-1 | CASSLEGLNYNEQFF | TGCGCCAGCAGCTTGGAGGGACTTAATTACAATGAGCAGTTCTTC
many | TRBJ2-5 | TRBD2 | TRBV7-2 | CASSFGGGAGETQYF | TGTGCCAGCAGCTTCGGCGGGGGGGCTGGAGAGACCCAGTACTTC
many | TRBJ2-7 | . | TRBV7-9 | CASSLGRGGFEQYF | TGTGCCAGCAGCTTAGGGAGGGGGGGTTTCGAGCAGTACTTC
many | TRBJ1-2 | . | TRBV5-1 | CASSEGQWRTNYGYTF | TGCGCCAGCAGCGAAGGACAGTGGCGGACCAACTATGGCTACACCTTC
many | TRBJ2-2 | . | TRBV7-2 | CASSLVEARAAGELFF | TGTGCCAGCAGCTTAGTTGAAGCCCGAGCCGCCGGGGAGCTGTTTTTT
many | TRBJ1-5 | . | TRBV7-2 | CASSLLTGISNQPQHF | TGTGCCAGCAGCTTATTGACGGGTATCAGCAATCAGCCCCAGCATTTT
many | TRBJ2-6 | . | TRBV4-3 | CASSRSSVPGANVLTF | TGCGCCAGCAGCCGAAGCTCGGTCCCGGGGGCCAACGTCCTGACTTTC
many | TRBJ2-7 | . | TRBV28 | CASTPEVASGEQYF | TGTGCCAGCACCCCCGAAGTGGCCTCGGGGGAGCAGTACTTC
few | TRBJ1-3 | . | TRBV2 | CASRALSGNTIYF | TGTGCCAGCCGGGCCCTCTCTGGAAACACCATATATTTT
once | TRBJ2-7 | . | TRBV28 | CASSLTWEQYF | TGTGCCAGCAGTTTGACCTGGGAGCAGTACTTC
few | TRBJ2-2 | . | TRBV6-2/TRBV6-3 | CASSPFGNTGELFF | TGTGCCAGCAGCCCCTTCGGCAACACCGGGGAGCTGTTTTTT
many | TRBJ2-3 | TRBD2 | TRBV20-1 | CSARESGGWTDTQYF | TGCAGTGCTAGAGAGTCGGGGGGTTGGACAGATACGCAGTATTTT
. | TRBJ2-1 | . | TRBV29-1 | CSVFYQGQFF | TGCAGCGTTTTCTATCAGGGGCAGTTCTTT
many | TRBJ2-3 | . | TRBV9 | CASSVLSTDTQYF | TGTGCCAGCAGCGTATTGAGCACAGATACGCAGTATTTT
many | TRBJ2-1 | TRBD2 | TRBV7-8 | CASSLGFGSGDNEQFF | TGTGCCAGCAGCTTGGGCTTTGGTAGCGGGGACAATGAGCAGTTCTTC
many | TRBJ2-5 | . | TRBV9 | CASSKTSEGETQYF | TGTGCCAGCAGTAAGACAAGTGAGGGGGAGACCCAGTACTTC
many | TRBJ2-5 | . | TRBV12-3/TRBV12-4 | CASRTHPQETQYF | TGTGCCAGCAGGACCCACCCCCAAGAGACCCAGTACTTC
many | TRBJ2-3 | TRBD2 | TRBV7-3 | CASSSGLGTDTQYF | TGTGCCAGCAGCAGCGGACTAGGAACAGATACGCAGTATTTT
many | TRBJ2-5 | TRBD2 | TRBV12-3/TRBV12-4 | CAISPSPGGETQYF | TGTGCCATCAGCCCATCTCCGGGAGGAGAGACCCAGTACTTC